There are many counts of the clone carrying this TCR beta chain. In germline, CDR1 is SEHNR, CDR2 FQNEAQ (reference sequence). The V segment lost 1 base and the J segment 4 bases; nucleotides outside the gene matches: 3. The CDR3 covers 17 residues. The source of the sample is a study of Graves' ophthalmopathy and Graves' hyperthyroidism. Diagnosis relied on clinical symptoms, serum thyroxine, TRAb, thyroid ultrasound and orbital computed tomography. RNA transcripts served as template for amplifying TCR beta CDR3 sequences. Second-round multiplex PCR followed a first-round RT-PCR using HTBI primers. TCRdb re-analysed the multiplex PCR reads in MiXCR, keeping a single row per CDR3 protein. The sample contains around 1.1 million distinct CDR3 sequences, approximately 35% of which appear only once.

The sequencing input was peripheral blood or thyroid tissue (not recorded which). The chain couples TRBV7-9 to TRBJ2-6, with 11 positions matching TRBD1. The clonotype comes from an adult man with Graves' hyperthyroidism. The CDR3 region has the DNA TGTGCCAGCAGCTTAGGGACAGGGGGCTCGGGGGCCAACGTCCTGACTTTC. Its protein is CASSLGTGGSGANVLTF.